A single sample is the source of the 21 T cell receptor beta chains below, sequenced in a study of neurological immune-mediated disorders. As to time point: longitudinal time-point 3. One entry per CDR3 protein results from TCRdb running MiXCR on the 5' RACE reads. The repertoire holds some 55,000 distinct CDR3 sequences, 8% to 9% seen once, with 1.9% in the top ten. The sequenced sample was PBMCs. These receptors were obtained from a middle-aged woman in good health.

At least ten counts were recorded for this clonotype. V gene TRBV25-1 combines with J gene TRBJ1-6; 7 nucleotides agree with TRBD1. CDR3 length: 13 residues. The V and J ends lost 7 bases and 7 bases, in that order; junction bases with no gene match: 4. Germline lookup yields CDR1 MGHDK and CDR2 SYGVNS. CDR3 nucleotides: TGTGCCAGCACGGGACAGCAGAATTCACCCCTCCACTTT. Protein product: CASTGQQNSPLHF.

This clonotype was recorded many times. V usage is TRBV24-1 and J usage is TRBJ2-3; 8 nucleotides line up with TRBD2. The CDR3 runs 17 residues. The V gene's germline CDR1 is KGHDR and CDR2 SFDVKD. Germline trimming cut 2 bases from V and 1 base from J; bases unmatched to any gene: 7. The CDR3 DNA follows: TGTGCCACCAGTGATTCAAGCGGGGGTTGGGGCACAGATACGCAGTATTTT. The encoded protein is CATSDSSGGWGTDTQYF.

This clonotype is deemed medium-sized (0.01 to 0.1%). The CDR3 sequence: CASRSGTGPNTEAFF. CDR3 bases: TGCGCCAGCAGAAGTGGGACAGGGCCGAACACTGAAGCTTTCTTT. The chain combines TRBV5-1 with TRBJ1-1, with TRBD1 matching over 9 bases. V lost 5 bases, J lost 1 base, and 6 bases stayed unmatched. Germline CDR1 reads SGHRS; CDR2 reads YFSETQ. The CDR3 covers 15 residues.

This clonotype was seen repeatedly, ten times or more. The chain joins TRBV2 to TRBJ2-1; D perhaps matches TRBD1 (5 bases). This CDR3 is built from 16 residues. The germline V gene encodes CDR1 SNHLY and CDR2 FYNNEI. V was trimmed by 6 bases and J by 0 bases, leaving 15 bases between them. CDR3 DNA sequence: TGTGCCAGCAGACACCCCGCGACAGTCTCCTACAATGAGCAGTTCTTC. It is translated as CASRHPATVSYNEQFF.

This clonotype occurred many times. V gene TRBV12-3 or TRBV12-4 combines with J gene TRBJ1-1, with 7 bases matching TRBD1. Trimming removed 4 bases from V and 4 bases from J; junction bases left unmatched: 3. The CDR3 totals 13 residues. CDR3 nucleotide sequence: TGTGCCAGCAGTTCGACAGGGAGCACTGAAGCTTTCTTT. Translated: CASSSTGSTEAFF.

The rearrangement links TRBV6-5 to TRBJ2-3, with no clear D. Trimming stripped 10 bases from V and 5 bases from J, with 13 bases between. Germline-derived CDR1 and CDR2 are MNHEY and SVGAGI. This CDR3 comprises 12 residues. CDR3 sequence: CATPAQGDTQYF. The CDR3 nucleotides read TGTGCCACCCCAGCTCAAGGAGATACGCAGTATTTT.

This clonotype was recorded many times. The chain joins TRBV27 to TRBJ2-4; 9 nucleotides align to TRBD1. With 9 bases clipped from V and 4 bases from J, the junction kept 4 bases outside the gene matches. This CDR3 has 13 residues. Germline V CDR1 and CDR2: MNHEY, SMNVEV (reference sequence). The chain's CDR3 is CASPGQGKNIQYF. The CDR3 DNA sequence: TGTGCCAGTCCGGGACAGGGAAAAAACATTCAGTACTTC.

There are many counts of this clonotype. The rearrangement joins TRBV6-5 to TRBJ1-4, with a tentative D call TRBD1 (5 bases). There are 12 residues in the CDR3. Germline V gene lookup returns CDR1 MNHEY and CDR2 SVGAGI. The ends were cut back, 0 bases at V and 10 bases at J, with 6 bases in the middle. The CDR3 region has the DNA TGTGCCAGCAGTTACTCGGGGGGAAAACTGTTTTTT. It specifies CASSYSGGKLFF.

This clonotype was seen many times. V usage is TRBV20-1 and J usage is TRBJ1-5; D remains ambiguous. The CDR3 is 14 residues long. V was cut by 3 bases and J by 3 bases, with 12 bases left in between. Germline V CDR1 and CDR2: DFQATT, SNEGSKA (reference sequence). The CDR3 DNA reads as TGCAGTGCTAGCCGGCAGGCCCCCAATCAGCCCCAGCATTTT. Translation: CSASRQAPNQPQHF.

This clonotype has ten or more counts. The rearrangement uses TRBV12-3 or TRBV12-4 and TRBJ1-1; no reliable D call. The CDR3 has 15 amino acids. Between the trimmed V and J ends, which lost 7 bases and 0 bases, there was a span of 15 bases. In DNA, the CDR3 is TGTGCCAGCACAATAAACGAGGTGGTGAACACTGAAGCTTTCTTT. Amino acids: CASTINEVVNTEAFF.

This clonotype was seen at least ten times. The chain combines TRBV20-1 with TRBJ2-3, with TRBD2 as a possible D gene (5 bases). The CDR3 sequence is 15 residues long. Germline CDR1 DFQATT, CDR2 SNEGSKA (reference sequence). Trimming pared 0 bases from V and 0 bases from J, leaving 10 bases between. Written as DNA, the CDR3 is TGCAGTGCTAGAGAGCCAGCGGATAGCACAGATACGCAGTATTTT. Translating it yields CSAREPADSTDTQYF.

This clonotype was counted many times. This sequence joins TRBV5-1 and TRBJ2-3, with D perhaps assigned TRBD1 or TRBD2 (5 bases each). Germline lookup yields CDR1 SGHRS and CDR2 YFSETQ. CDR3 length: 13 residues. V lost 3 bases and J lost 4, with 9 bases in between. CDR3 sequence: CASSWQGADTQYF. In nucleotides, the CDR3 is TGCGCCAGCAGCTGGCAGGGAGCAGATACGCAGTATTTT.

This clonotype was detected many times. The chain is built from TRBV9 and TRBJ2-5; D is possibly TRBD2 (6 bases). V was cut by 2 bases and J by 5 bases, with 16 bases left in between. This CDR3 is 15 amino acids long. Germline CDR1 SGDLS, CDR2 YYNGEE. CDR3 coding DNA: TGTGCCAGCAGCGTCGCCGGTGCAGGGAGGGAGACCCAGTACTTC. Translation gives CASSVAGAGRETQYF.

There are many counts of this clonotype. Here the CDR3 DNA reads TGTGCCAGCAGCGTCGAGGGGACTGAAGCTTTCTTT. It encodes CASSVEGTEAFF. The J gene is TRBJ1-1, the V gene TRBV9; TRBD1 might be the D (5 bases). This CDR3 has 12 amino acids. V lost 2 bases to trimming and J lost 5 bases, with 7 bases between them. The germline V gene encodes CDR1 SGDLS and CDR2 YYNGEE. Using reference TRBV9 and TRBJ1-1 for the parts outside the CDR3, the full variable domain is DSGVTQTPKHLITATGQRVTLRCSPRSGDLSVYWYQQSLDQGLQFLIQYYNGEERAKGNILERFSAQQFPDLHSELNLSSLELGDSALYFCASSVEGTEAFFGQGTRLTVV.

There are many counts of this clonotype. This CDR3 reads CASGTGSDTQYF. CDR3 in DNA: TGTGCCAGCGGGACAGGGTCGGATACGCAGTATTTT. This chain joins TRBV7-2 and TRBJ2-3; 9 bases fit TRBD1. The CDR3 loop spans 12 amino acids. V was pared by 8 bases and J by 6 bases, with 3 bases of the junction left unmatched. The V gene's germline CDR1 is SGHTA and CDR2 FQGNSA.

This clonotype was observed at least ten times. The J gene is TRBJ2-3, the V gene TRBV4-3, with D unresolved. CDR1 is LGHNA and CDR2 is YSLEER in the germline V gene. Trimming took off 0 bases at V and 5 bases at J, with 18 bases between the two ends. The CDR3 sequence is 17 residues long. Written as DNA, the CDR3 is TGCGCCAGCAGCCAAGAGGTGTCGGGTTCCGAACTAGATACGCAGTATTTT. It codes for CASSQEVSGSELDTQYF.

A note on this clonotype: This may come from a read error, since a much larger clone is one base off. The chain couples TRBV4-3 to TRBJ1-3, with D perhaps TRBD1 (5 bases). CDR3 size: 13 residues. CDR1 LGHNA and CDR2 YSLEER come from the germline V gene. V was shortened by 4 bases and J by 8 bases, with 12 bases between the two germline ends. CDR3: CASSPGHGDTIYF. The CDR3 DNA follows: TGCGCCAGCAGCCCCGGACACGGGGACACCATATATTTT.

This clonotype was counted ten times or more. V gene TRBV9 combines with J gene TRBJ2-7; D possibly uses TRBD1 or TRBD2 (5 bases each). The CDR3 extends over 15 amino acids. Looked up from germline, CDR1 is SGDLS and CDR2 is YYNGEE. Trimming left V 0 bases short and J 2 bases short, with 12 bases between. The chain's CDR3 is CASSVDRDPAYEQYF. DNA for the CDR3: TGTGCCAGCAGCGTAGATAGGGACCCGGCCTACGAGCAGTACTTC.

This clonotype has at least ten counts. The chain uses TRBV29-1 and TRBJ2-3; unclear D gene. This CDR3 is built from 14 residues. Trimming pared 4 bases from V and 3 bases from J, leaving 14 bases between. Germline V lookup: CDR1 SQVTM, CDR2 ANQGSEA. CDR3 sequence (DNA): TGCAGCGTTGCTCAAGGGTTTGGGACAGATACGCAGTATTTT. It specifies CSVAQGFGTDTQYF.

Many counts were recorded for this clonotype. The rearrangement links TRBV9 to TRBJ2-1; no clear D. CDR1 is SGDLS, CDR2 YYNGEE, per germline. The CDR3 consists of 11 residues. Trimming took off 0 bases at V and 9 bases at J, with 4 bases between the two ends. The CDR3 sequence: CASSVGLEQFF. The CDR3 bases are TGTGCCAGCAGCGTAGGACTTGAGCAGTTCTTC.

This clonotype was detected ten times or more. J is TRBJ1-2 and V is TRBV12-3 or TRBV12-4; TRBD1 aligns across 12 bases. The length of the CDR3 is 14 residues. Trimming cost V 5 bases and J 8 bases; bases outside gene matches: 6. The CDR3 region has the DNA TGTGCCAGCAGTGGGGGACAGGGGGCGTTCGGCTACACCTTC. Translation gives CASSGGQGAFGYTF.